The 11 T cell receptor beta chains below come from one sample, sequenced in a study of neurological immune-mediated disorders. TCRdb fed the 5' RACE reads into MiXCR, producing one record per CDR3 protein. The sample has nearly 60,000 distinct CDR3 sequences, 3.5% seen once. Sequenced sample: PBMCs. These receptors all come from a woman in her 30s with multiple sclerosis.

Many counts were recorded for this clonotype. The chain uses TRBV5-1 and TRBJ2-7; D is uncertain. The CDR3 consists of 13 residues. V was trimmed by 4 bases and J by 0 bases, leaving 8 bases between them. Germline CDR1 and CDR2: SGHRS and YFSETQ. The CDR3 coding sequence is TGCGCCAGCAGCCCAGACCTCTCCTACGAGCAGTACTTC. This encodes CASSPDLSYEQYF.

This clonotype was seen at least ten times. The chain combines TRBV15 with TRBJ2-3, with D perhaps TRBD1 (6 bases). V lost 5 bases, J lost 0 bases, and 15 bases lay in between. Per the germline V gene, CDR1 is LNHNV and CDR2 is YYDKDF (reference sequence). This CDR3 comprises 16 residues. The CDR3 DNA follows: TGTGCCACCAGCGATACAGGGAACCCTAGCACAGATACGCAGTATTTT. The encoded protein is CATSDTGNPSTDTQYF.

As regards this clonotype: A read error may account for a junction end that differs from germline. V gene TRBV20-1 combines with J gene TRBJ1-5; D not certain. This CDR3 comprises 14 residues. Germline V gene sequence: CDR1 DFQATT, CDR2 SNEGSKA (reference sequence). CDR3 DNA: TGCAGTGCTAGAGAGTTGGTCAGCAATCAGCCCCAGAATTTT. Protein sequence: CSARELVSNQPQNF.

This clonotype came up many times. V and J are TRBV5-1 and TRBJ2-3; D not certain. Germline-derived CDR1 and CDR2 are SGHRS and YFSETQ. The CDR3 is made up of 13 amino acids. With 4 bases removed from V and 6 bases from J, the gap between germline ends came to 12 bases. The CDR3 nucleotides read TGCGCCAGCAGCCGCGCAACTGCGGATACGCAGTATTTT. Its translation: CASSRATADTQYF.

This clonotype was seen many times. V gene TRBV12-3 or TRBV12-4 combines with J gene TRBJ2-1; TRBD2 agrees at 8 bases. J lost 8 bases, V lost 5 bases, and 8 bases had no gene match. There are 14 residues in the CDR3. The CDR3 DNA is TGTGCCAGCAGTAGCGGGAGATCTCATTATGAGCAGTTCTTC. Amino acid sequence: CASSSGRSHYEQFF.

This clonotype came up many times. The rearrangement joins TRBV25-1 to TRBJ2-5, with a weak D call TRBD1 (5 bases). The CDR3 runs to 15 residues. Trimming removed 0 bases at V and 1 base at J, with 9 bases between. Germline values: CDR1 MGHDK, CDR2 SYGVNS. CDR3 in DNA: TGTGCCAGCAGTGAATATGGGCAGGGCCAAGAGACCCAGTACTTC. As protein: CASSEYGQGQETQYF.

This clonotype was seen many times. The gene calls are TRBV5-1 and TRBJ2-7; 11 bases fit TRBD1. After removal of 3 bases from V and 6 bases from J, the junction contained 8 bases not matched to a gene. The CDR3 totals 15 residues. From germline, CDR1 is SGHRS and CDR2 YFSETQ. CDR3 region: CASSSPGQGDSEQYF. The CDR3 bases are TGCGCCAGCAGCTCCCCGGGACAGGGGGACAGCGAGCAGTACTTC.

This clonotype appeared many times. The V call is TRBV14, the J call TRBJ1-1; D ambiguous. Trimming stripped 8 bases from V and 1 base from J, with 8 bases between. The germline CDR1 and CDR2 sequences are SGHDN and FVKESK. The CDR3 is made up of 12 amino acids. CDR3 nucleotide sequence: TGTGCCAGCGGCCGGACGAACACTGAAGCTTTCTTT. This codes for CASGRTNTEAFF.

This clonotype was counted ten times or more. The chain links TRBV3-1 to TRBJ2-7; perhaps D is TRBD1 or TRBD2 (5 bases each). The CDR3 runs 15 residues. The V gene lost 0 bases and the J gene lost 0 bases, with 9 bases spanning the gap. Germline V lookup: CDR1 LGHDT, CDR2 YNNKEL (reference sequence). The CDR3 is CASSQEAGTSYEQYF. The CDR3 DNA reads as TGTGCCAGCAGCCAAGAAGCCGGGACCTCCTACGAGCAGTACTTC.

This clonotype was recorded many times. This sequence joins TRBV20-1 and TRBJ1-2; TRBD1 matches at 7 bases. V lost 1 base and J lost 4; bases outside the gene matches: 3. The length of the CDR3 is 13 residues. CDR1 is DFQATT and CDR2 is SNEGSKA in the germline V gene (reference sequence). The CDR3 protein is CSARGGGLYGYTF. CDR3 nucleotides: TGCAGTGCTAGAGGAGGGGGCCTCTATGGCTACACCTTC.

The table lists this clonotype with many counts. The chain uses TRBV12-3 or TRBV12-4 and TRBJ1-1; no reliable D call. The length of the CDR3 is 14 residues. V lost 3 bases and J lost 4, with 12 bases in between. The CDR3 protein is CASSFRRGVTEAFF. CDR3 bases: TGTGCCAGCAGTTTCCGCAGAGGAGTCACTGAAGCTTTCTTT.